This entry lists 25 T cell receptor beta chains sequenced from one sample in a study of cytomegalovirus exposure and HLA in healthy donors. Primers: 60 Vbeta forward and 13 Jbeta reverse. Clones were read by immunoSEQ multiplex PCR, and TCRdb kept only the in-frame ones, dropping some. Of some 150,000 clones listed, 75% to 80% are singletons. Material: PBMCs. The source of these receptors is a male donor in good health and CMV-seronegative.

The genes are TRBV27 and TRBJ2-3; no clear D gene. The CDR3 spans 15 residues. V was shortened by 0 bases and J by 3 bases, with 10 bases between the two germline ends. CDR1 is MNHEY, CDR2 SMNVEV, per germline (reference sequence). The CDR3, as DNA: TGTGCCAGCAGTTTATCGAGTACAGCAACAGATACGCAGTATTTT. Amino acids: CASSLSSTATDTQYF.

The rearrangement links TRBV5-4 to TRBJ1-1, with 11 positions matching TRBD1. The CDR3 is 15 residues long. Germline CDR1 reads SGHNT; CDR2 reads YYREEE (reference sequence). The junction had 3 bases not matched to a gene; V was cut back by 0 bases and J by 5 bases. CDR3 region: CASSLAGTGGTEAFF. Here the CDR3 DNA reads TGTGCCAGCAGCTTGGCGGGGACAGGGGGAACTGAAGCTTTCTTT.

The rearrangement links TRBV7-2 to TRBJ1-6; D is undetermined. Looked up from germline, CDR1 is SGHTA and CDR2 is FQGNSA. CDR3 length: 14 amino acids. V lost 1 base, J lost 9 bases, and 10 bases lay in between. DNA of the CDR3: TGTGCCAGCAGCTTAGGAGGGTCGGGTTCACCCCTCCACTTT. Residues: CASSLGGSGSPLHF.

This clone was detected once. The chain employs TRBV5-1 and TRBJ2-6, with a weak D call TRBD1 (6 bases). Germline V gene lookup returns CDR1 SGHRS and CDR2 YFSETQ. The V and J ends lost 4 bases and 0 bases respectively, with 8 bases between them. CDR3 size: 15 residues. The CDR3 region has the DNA TGCGCCAGCAGCCAACAGGGCTCTGGGGCCAACGTCCTGACTTTC. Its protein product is CASSQQGSGANVLTF.

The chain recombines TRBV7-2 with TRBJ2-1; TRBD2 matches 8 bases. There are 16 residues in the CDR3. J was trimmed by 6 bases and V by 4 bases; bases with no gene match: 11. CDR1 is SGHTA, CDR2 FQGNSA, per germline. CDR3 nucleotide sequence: TGTGCCAGCAGCTCCCTGAAGACTAGCGTTAGCAATGAGCAGTTCTTC. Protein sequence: CASSSLKTSVSNEQFF.

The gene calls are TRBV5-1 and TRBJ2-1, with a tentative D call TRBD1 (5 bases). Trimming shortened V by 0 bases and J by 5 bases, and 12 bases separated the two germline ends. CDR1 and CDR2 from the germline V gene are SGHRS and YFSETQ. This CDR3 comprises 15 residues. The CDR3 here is CASSLGVLQDNEQFF. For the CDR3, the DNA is TGCGCCAGCAGCTTGGGCGTACTACAGGACAATGAGCAGTTCTTC.

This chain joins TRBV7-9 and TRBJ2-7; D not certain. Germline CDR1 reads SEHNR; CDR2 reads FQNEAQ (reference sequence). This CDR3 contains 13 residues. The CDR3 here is CFCKQKAAYEQYF. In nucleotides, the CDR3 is TGTTTTTGCAAGCAGAAGGCGGCATACGAGCAGTACTTC.

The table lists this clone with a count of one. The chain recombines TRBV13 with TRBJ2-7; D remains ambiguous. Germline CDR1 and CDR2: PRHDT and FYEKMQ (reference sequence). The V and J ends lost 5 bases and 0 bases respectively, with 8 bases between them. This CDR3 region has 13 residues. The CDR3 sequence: CASSRRSSYEQYF. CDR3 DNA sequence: TGTGCCAGCAGCCGGAGAAGCTCCTACGAGCAGTACTTC. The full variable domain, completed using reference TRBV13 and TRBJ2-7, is AAGVIQSPRHLIKEKRETATLKCYPIPRHDTVYWYQQGPGQDPQFLISFYEKMQSDKGSIPDRFSAQQFSDYHSELNMSSLELGDSALYFCASSRRSSYEQYFGPGTRLTVT.

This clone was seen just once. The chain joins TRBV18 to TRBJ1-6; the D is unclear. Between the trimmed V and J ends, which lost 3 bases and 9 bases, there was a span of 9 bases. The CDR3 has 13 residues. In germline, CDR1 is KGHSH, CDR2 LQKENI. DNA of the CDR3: TGTGCCAGCTCACCTTATGGTAGTTCACCCCTCCACTTT. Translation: CASSPYGSSPLHF.

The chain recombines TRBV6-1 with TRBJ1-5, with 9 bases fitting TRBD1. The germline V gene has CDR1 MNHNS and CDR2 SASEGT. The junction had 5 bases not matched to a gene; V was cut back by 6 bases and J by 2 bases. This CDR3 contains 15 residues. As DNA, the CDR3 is TGTGCCAGCAGAGGTCGGACAGGGGGCAATCAGCCCCAGCATTTT. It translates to CASRGRTGGNQPQHF.

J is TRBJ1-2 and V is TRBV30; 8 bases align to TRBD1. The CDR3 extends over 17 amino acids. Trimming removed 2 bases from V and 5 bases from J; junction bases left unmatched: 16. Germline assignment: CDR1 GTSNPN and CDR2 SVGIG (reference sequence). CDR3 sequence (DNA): TGTGCCTGGAGTCTCTCCTCTCTCCCAGGGGGCTTATATGGCTACACCTTC. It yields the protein CAWSLSSLPGGLYGYTF.

The CDR3 reads CASSLPDRISPLHF. The CDR3 region has the DNA TGTGCCAGCAGTCTCCCGGACAGGATTTCACCCCTCCACTTT. The chain combines TRBV27 with TRBJ1-6; TRBD1 matches at 7 bases. Per germline, CDR1 MNHEY and CDR2 SMNVEV (reference sequence). The CDR3 spans 14 residues. V dropped 5 bases and J dropped 9; count of bases not matched to a gene: 7.

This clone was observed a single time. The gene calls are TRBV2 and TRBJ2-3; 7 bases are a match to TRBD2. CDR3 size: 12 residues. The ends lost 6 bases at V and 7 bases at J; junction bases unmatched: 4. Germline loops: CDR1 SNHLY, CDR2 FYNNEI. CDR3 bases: TGTGCCAGCAGGGGGACTACCCATACGCAGTATTTT. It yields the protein CASRGTTHTQYF.

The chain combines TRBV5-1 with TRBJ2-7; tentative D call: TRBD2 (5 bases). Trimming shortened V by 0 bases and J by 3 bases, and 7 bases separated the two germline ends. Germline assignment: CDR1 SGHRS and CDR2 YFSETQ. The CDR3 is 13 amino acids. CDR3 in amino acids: CASSLVEDYEQYF. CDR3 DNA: TGCGCCAGCAGCTTGGTGGAGGACTACGAGCAGTACTTC. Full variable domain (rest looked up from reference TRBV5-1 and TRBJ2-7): KAGVTQTPRYLIKTRGQQVTLSCSPISGHRSVSWYQQTPGQGLQFLFEYFSETQRNKGNFPGRFSGRQFSNSRSEMNVSTLELGDSALYLCASSLVEDYEQYFGPGTRLTVT.

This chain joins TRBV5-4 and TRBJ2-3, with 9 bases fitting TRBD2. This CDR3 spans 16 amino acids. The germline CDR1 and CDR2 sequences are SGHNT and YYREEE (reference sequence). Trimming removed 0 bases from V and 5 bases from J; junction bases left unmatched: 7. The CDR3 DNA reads TGTGCCAGCAGCTTGGGCGGCGGGGGGGCTTTAGATACGCAGTATTTT. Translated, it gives CASSLGGGGALDTQYF.

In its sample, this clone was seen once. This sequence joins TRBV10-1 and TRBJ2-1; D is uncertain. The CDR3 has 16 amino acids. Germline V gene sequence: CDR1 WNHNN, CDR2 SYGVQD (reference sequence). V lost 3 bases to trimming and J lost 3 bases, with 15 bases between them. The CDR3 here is CASSDQLVRSYNEQFF. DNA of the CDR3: TGCGCCAGCAGTGATCAACTCGTTCGGAGCTACAATGAGCAGTTCTTC.

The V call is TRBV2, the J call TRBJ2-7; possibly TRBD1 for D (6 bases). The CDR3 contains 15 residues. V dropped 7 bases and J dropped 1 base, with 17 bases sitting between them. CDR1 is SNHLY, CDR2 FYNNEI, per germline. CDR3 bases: TGTGCCAGCAAGCCCACCGGGCAGGGGTCCTACGAGCAGTACTTC. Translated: CASKPTGQGSYEQYF.

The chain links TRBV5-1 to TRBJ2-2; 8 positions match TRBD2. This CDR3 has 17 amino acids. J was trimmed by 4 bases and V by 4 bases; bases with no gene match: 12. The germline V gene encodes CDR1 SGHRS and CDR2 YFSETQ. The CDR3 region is CASSPFSSGGPTGELFF. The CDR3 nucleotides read TGCGCCAGCAGCCCCTTCTCGAGCGGGGGCCCCACCGGGGAGCTGTTTTTT.

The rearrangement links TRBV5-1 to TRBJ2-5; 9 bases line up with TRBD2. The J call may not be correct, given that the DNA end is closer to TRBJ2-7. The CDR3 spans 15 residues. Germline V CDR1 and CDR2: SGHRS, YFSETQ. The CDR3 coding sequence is TGCGCCAGCAGTCCAAGCGGGGGGCCTTCCTACGAGCAGTACTTC. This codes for CASSPSGGPSYEQYF.

The CDR3 region has the DNA TGTGCCAGCAGCCCTGGAGAAAAAGCTTTCTTT. Amino acid sequence: CASSPGEKAFF. V usage is TRBV11-2 and J usage is TRBJ1-1, with D unclear. The CDR3 extends over 11 amino acids. The V gene lost 5 bases and the J gene lost 9 bases, with 10 bases spanning the gap. Looked up from germline, CDR1 is SGHAT and CDR2 is FQNNGV. Full variable domain (missing parts from reference TRBV11-2 and TRBJ1-1): EAGVAQSPRYKIIEKRQSVAFWCNPISGHATLYWYQQILGQGPKLLIQFQNNGVVDDSQLPKDRFSAERLKGVDSTLKIQPAKLEDSAVYLCASSPGEKAFFGQGTRLTVV.

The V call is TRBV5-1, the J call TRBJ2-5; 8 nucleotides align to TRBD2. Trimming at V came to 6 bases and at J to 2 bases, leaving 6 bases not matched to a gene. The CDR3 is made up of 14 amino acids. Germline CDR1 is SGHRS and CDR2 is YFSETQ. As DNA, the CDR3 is TGCGCCAGCAACATCCAGCGGGGGCAAGAGACCCAGTACTTC. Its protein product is CASNIQRGQETQYF.

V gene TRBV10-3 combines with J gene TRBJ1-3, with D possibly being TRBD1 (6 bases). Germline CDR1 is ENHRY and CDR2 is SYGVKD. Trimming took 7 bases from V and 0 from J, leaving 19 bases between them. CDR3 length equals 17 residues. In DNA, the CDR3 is TGTGCCATCATGGTGGGGGCCGAGGGAATCTCTGGAAACACCATATATTTT. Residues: CAIMVGAEGISGNTIYF.

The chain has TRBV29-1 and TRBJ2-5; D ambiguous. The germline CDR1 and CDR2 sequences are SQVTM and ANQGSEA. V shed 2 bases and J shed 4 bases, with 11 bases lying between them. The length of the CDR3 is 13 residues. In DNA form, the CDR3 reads TGCAGCGTTGAATCCCGACAAAGAGAGACCCAGTACTTC. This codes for CSVESRQRETQYF.

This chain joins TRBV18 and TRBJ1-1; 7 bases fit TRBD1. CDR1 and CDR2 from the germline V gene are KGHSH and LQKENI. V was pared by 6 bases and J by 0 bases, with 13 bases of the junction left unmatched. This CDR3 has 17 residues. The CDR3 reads CASSQTVQGDMNTEAFF. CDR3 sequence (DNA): TGTGCCAGCTCGCAAACGGTGCAGGGGGATATGAACACTGAAGCTTTCTTT.

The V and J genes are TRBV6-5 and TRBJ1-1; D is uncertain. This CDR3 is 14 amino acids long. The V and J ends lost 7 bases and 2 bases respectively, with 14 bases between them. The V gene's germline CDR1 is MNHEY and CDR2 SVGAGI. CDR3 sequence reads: CASTLGQRNTEAFF. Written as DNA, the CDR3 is TGTGCCAGCACCCTTGGGCAGAGAAACACTGAAGCTTTCTTT.